This TCR beta chain was retrieved from a study of cytomegalovirus exposure and HLA in healthy donors. Vbeta (60) and Jbeta (13) primers were used in the PCR. Using immunoSEQ multiplex PCR, the repertoire was profiled, and TCRdb retains in-frame clones only, with some absent. The repertoire holds 80,000 or so clones, with less than 75% as singletons. General study points: Presence/absence analysis assumed near-uniform sequencing depth across donors. Researchers reported in a later analysis that common viral pathogens appeared linked to several top clusters. From TCR beta sequences, most subjects' HLA-A and HLA-B alleles were reportedly predicted accurately.

Regarding this clone: No antigen is known for it.

What was sequenced was PBMCs. The receptor was isolated from a man aged 30-40 years in good health and CMV-seropositive.

CDR3 sequence (DNA): TGTGCCAGCAGCCTAGGCGGGGACAGGTCAACCAAAAACATTCAGTACTTC. Its translation: CASSLGGDRSTKNIQYF. This chain connects TRBV27 to TRBJ2-4, with 8 positions matching TRBD1. V shed 6 bases, J shed 2 bases, and the junction held 12 bases outside the gene matches. The CDR3 runs 17 residues. CDR1 MNHEY and CDR2 SMNVEV come from the germline V gene (reference sequence).